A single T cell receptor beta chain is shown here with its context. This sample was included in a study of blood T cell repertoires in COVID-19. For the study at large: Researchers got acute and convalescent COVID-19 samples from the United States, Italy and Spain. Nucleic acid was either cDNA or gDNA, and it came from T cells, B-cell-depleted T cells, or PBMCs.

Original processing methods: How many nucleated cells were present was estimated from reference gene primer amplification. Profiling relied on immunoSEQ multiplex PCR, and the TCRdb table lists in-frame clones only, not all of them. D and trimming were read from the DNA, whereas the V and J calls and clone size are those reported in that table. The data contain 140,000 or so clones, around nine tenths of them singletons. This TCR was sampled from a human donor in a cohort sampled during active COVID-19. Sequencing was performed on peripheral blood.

CDR3 loop: CASSLQGRRTDTQYF. For the CDR3, the DNA is TGTGCCAGCAGCCTTCAGGGGCGCAGGACAGATACGCAGTATTTT. The chain recombines TRBV3-1 (or the pseudogene TRBV3-2) with TRBJ2-3; possibly TRBD1 for D (6 bases). The CDR3 is 15 residues long. The germline gives CDR1 LGHDT, CDR2 YNNKEL (reference sequence). Deletions cut 4 bases from V and 3 bases from J, with 14 bases between.